This TCR beta chain was captured by sequencing in a study of siplizumab effects on memory and regulatory T cells. Germline loops: CDR1 KGHSH, CDR2 LQKENI. J lost 8 bases, V lost 8 bases, and 12 bases had no gene match. The CDR3 spans 14 residues. This clone came up a few times. Its antigen is not known. Other DNA variants within this sample encode the same CDR3. Cells that made up the mixed lymphocyte reaction were cocultured at 37°C for 6 to 7 days. The method was immunoSEQ multiplex PCR; TCRdb's version includes in-frame clones alone and lacks a portion of them. The sample has around 9,000 clones, about 41% seen once.

The sequence derives from a human donor in good health; the cells came from an allogeneic mixed lymphocyte reaction. The chain links TRBV18 to TRBJ2-1; 7 positions agree with TRBD2. Sequenced sample: CFSE-low (dividing) CD4+ T cells sorted from an allogeneic mixed lymphocyte reaction. DNA for the CDR3: TGTGCCAGCCAGGTCCGGGGGGATTCGGATGAGCAGTTCTTC. Protein: CASQVRGDSDEQFF.